The T cell receptor (beta chain) described here comes from a study of blood T cell repertoires in COVID-19. Study in general: Researchers got acute and convalescent COVID-19 samples from the United States, Italy and Spain. T cells, B-cell-depleted T cells, or PBMCs provided the cDNA or gDNA that served as material.

This CDR3 comprises 14 residues. With V trimmed by 11 bases and J by 3 bases, 11 bases remained unmatched. Germline V gene data show CDR1 as LNHDA and CDR2 as SQIVND (reference sequence). In the original workflow: Counts of nucleated cells, estimated from reference gene primer amplification, were obtained. The table came from immunoSEQ multiplex PCR; TCRdb's copy has only in-frame clones and leaves some out. The D gene and trimming were derived from the DNA, and the V and J assignments and clone size from that table. The sample has roughly 130,000 clones, roughly 84% seen once; the top ten hold roughly an eighth.

Sequenced input: peripheral blood. The chain recombines TRBV19 with TRBJ1-1; 8 bases line up with TRBD1. The TCR sequence derives from a woman aged 30 to 39 who had recovered from COVID-19. CDR3 sequence (DNA): TGTGCCGTACAGAAATTACAGGGGGACACTGAAGCTTTCTTT. Translated: CAVQKLQGDTEAFF. Combining the CDR3 with reference TRBV19 and TRBJ1-1 gives the whole variable domain DGGITQSPKYLFRKEGQNVTLSCEQNLNHDAMYWYRQDPGQGLRLIYYSQIVNDFQKGDIAEGYSVSREKKESFPLTVTSAQKNPTAFYLCAVQKLQGDTEAFFGQGTRLTVV.